The sequence of this T cell receptor (beta chain) was determined in a study of T cell responses to AZD1222 COVID-19 vaccine. Study conclusions and caveats: Repertoire sampling was restricted to post-peak T cell response timepoints.

Method: immunoSEQ multiplex PCR; TCRdb's copy keeps in-frame clones and lacks some. The profile shows approximately 150,000 clones, just over 90% of them singletons. Points on this clone: Its antigen is not known.

The CDR3 has 18 amino acids. Trimming cost V 6 bases and J 5 bases; bases outside gene matches: 20. Germline V gene sequence: CDR1 MNHEY, CDR2 SMNVEV (reference sequence). This chain uses TRBV27 with TRBJ2-7, with 9 bases lining up with TRBD1. The source material was peripheral blood, sampled 28 days after the second AZD1222 dose. This clonotype was sampled from an adult who received the AZD1222 COVID-19 vaccine. The CDR3 loop is CASRGVYRGQPSRNEQYF. CDR3 sequence (DNA): TGTGCCAGCAGGGGGGTGTACAGGGGGCAACCAAGTCGGAACGAGCAGTACTTC.